A single sample gave rise to the 5 T cell receptor beta chains below, sequenced in a study of radiotherapy plus CTLA-4 blockade in lung cancer. Measured with immunoSEQ multiplex PCR; TCRdb has only the in-frame clones, and not every one. The data contain 30,000 to 35,000 clones, approximately 80% of them singletons. The sample in question was peripheral blood, obtained from a patient treated with radiotherapy plus ipilimumab. All receptors come from a human donor with non-small cell lung cancer that progressed on radiotherapy plus ipilimumab.

The CDR3 sequence: CASRRQGFGLAFF. The CDR3, as DNA: TGTGCCAGCAGGCGACAGGGCTTCGGGCTAGCTTTCTTT. The V and J genes are TRBV2 and TRBJ1-1; TRBD1 aligns across 7 bases. J was trimmed by 10 bases and V by 6 bases; bases with no gene match: 11. CDR3 length equals 13 residues. Germline V gives CDR1 SNHLY, CDR2 FYNNEI.

J is TRBJ2-5 and V is TRBV4-1, with 9 bases matching TRBD2. J lost 9 bases, V lost 0 bases, and 17 bases had no gene match. The CDR3 consists of 18 residues. Germline V gene lookup returns CDR1 MGHRA and CDR2 YSYEKL. CDR3 loop: CASSQEPSSGGGAWSQYF. The DNA of the CDR3 is TGCGCCAGCAGCCAAGAACCCTCGAGTGGCGGGGGGGCATGGTCCCAGTACTTC.

This clone was observed a few times. The rearrangement joins TRBV6-1 to TRBJ1-5; tentatively, D is TRBD1 (5 bases). The V and J ends lost 3 bases and 3 bases respectively, with 12 bases between them. The germline V gene encodes CDR1 MNHNS and CDR2 SASEGT. CDR3 length: 15 amino acids. The CDR3 DNA reads as TGTGCCAGCAGTGAGAGCAGGGTCTTCAATCAGCCCCAGCATTTT. Its protein product is CASSESRVFNQPQHF.

V gene TRBV6-5 combines with J gene TRBJ2-2; possible D gene TRBD1, 5 bases. The CDR3 length is 14 residues. CDR1 MNHEY and CDR2 SVGAGI come from the germline V gene. V was trimmed by 7 bases and J by 1 base, leaving 10 bases between them. The DNA for the CDR3 is TGTGCCAGCACCGCAGGGATGAACACCGGGGAGCTGTTTTTT. Residues: CASTAGMNTGELFF.

This clone was recorded only once. This chain links TRBV7-2 with TRBJ2-1; D gene uncertain. Between the trimmed V and J ends, which lost 4 bases and 6 bases, there was a span of 22 bases. There are 17 residues in the CDR3. Germline CDR1 SGHTA, CDR2 FQGNSA. Here the CDR3 reads CASSSPTSWRLGNEQFF. As DNA, the CDR3 is TGTGCCAGCAGCTCCCCCACTTCTTGGCGGCTTGGCAATGAGCAGTTCTTC. Looking up the rest from reference TRBV7-2 and TRBJ2-1 gives the full variable domain: GAGVSQSPSNKVTEKGKDVELRCDPISGHTALYWYRQSLGQGLEFLIYFQGNSAPDKSGLPSDRFSAERTGGSVSTLTIQRTQQEDSAVYLCASSSPTSWRLGNEQFFGPGTRLTVL.